A single sample is the source of the 7 T cell receptor beta chains below, sequenced in a study of somatic mutations in cytotoxic T cells in rheumatoid arthritis (dated by TCRdb to the late 2010s). Library prep was done by the immunoSEQ multiplex PCR assay. Here the immuneACCESS table is served through TCRdb, limited to in-frame sequences with V and J called. Missing clones are a known gap in these copies; in checked studies unresolved V genes cover under half, and the rest lacks a known reason. Recorded for this sample are approximately 12,000 clones; roughly three quarters of them occurred a single time. Roughly 13% of the sample is held by the ten biggest clonotypes. Material: CD8+ T cells sorted from blood. These receptor sequences come from a man aged 50 to 60 in good health.

The chain combines TRBV4-1 with TRBJ2-7; 9 bases agree with TRBD2. Trimming took 2 bases from V and 2 from J; bases not matched to a gene: 4. The CDR3 has 15 residues. Germline values: CDR1 MGHRA, CDR2 YSYEKL. CDR3 residues: CASSQLAGDTYEQYF. The CDR3, as DNA: TGCGCCAGCAGCCAATTAGCGGGAGACACCTACGAGCAGTACTTC.

The CDR3 bases are TGTGCCAGCAGCTTAGTTTTAGGCGGAGCCAAAAACATTCAGTACTTC. It translates to CASSLVLGGAKNIQYF. V gene TRBV7-2 combines with J gene TRBJ2-4; D gene uncertain. The CDR3 covers 16 residues. V shed 1 base and J shed 0 bases, with 10 bases lying between them. CDR1 is SGHTA and CDR2 is FQGNSA in the germline V gene.

The V gene is TRBV7-9, the J gene TRBJ2-3, with a tentative D call TRBD2 (5 bases). The CDR3 extends over 15 amino acids. Germline lookup yields CDR1 SEHNR and CDR2 FQNEAQ (reference sequence). Trimming stripped 3 bases from V and 0 bases from J, with 10 bases between. The CDR3 region has the DNA TGTGCCAGCAGCTTTATGGGCGGGAGCACAGATACGCAGTATTTT. Translating gives CASSFMGGSTDTQYF.

The V gene is TRBV5-6, the J gene TRBJ2-5, with a possible D match to TRBD2 (6 bases). The end of the DNA is better explained by TRBJ2-7, so the J call may be wrong. This CDR3 region has 18 residues. Germline V gives CDR1 SGHDT, CDR2 YYEEEE. Here the CDR3 reads CASSFRMDYRPSGGEQYF. The CDR3 region has the DNA TGTGCCAGCAGCTTCCGTATGGACTACCGGCCTTCTGGTGGCGAGCAGTACTTC.

With regard to this clone: The sample carries other DNA sequences with the same CDR3. The chain uses TRBV7-9 and TRBJ2-7, with D perhaps TRBD1 (6 bases). Germline CDR1 SEHNR, CDR2 FQNEAQ (reference sequence). Trimming shortened V by 5 bases and J by 3 bases, and 20 bases separated the two germline ends. This CDR3 region has 16 residues. DNA of the CDR3: TGTGCCAGCAGCCCGCCAACAGGGACCACCCTCTACGAGCAGTACGTC. This encodes CASSPPTGTTLYEQYV.

The CDR3 spells CASSFLGRTATGELFF. Here the CDR3 DNA reads TGTGCCAGCAGCTTTCTAGGGCGTACGGCCACCGGGGAGCTGTTTTTT. This rearrangement joins TRBV7-9 to TRBJ2-2; no firm D call. The germline V gene encodes CDR1 SEHNR and CDR2 FQNEAQ (reference sequence). This CDR3 spans 16 amino acids. Trimming cost V 3 bases and J 4 bases, with 15 bases left between them.

The V gene is TRBV7-9, the J gene TRBJ1-1; maybe TRBD1 (6 bases). Trimming cost V 5 bases and J 0 bases, with 13 bases left between them. Germline V gene lookup returns CDR1 SEHNR and CDR2 FQNEAQ (reference sequence). The CDR3 extends over 15 amino acids. The CDR3 protein is CASSHPWTVNTEAFF. In DNA, the CDR3 is TGTGCCAGCAGCCATCCGTGGACAGTGAACACTGAAGCTTTCTTT. The whole variable domain, filled in from reference TRBV7-9 and TRBJ1-1, reads DTGVSQNPRHKITKRGQNVTFRCDPISEHNRLYWYRQTLGQGPEFLTYFQNEAQLEKSRLLSDRFSAERPKGSFSTLEIQRTEQGDSAMYLCASSHPWTVNTEAFFGQGTRLTVV.